This entry describes one TCR beta chain. Its antigen is as yet unknown. This record belongs to a study of cytomegalovirus exposure and HLA in healthy donors. Findings and limits, study-wide: TCR beta V- and J-gene trimming, according to a later analysis, was linked to a missense DCLRE1C variant. TCR beta sequences reportedly predicted most subjects' HLA-A and HLA-B alleles accurately. Immune exposure data for these donors was limited to CMV serostatus.

Primers included in the PCR were 60 Vbeta and 13 Jbeta primers. Source study methods: An analysis that came later counted 80 million or so unique TCR beta chains, around 10 million shared. TCRdb's copy holds only in-frame clones and misses some; the assay was immunoSEQ multiplex PCR. V, J and clone size derive from that table, while D and trimming were established from the DNA sequence. The sample has under 250,000 clones, about 83% seen once; the top ten hold roughly 10%. Germline V gene data show CDR1 as LNHDA and CDR2 as SQIVND (reference sequence). The CDR3 is made up of 15 amino acids. Trimming removed 4 bases from V and 5 bases from J, with 17 bases in between.

The V gene is TRBV19, the J gene TRBJ1-1; D gene uncertain. Sequenced material: PBMCs. The clonotype comes from a woman between 45 and 65 years old in good health and CMV-seropositive. This CDR3 reads CASSTRSAPGTEAFF. In DNA, the CDR3 is TGTGCCAGTAGTACTAGGTCGGCCCCGGGAACTGAAGCTTTCTTT.